This is a list of T cell receptor beta chains from one sample in a study of T cell responses to AZD1222 COVID-19 vaccine. Profiled with immunoSEQ multiplex PCR; TCRdb holds only in-frame clones, not every one. Of some 100,000 clones in the sample, 88% were seen once. The input for sequencing was peripheral blood, taken on day 0 of AZD1222 vaccination. The receptors here all came from an adult in good health. The CDR3 runs from the conserved cysteine through the conserved F or W. D genes are given only for firm matches. Some rows mark clone size as missing; the rest say once, few, many or name a class of expanded clone.

>TRBJ2-3|16|NA|NA|TRBV24-1
CATSDLGGGNTDTQYF
TGTGCCACCAGTGATTTGGGGGGCGGTAACACAGATACGCAGTATTTT
>TRBJ2-1|14|NA|NA|TRBV5-1
CASSLGQLVNEQFF
TGCGCCAGCAGCTTGGGTCAGTTAGTAAATGAGCAGTTCTTC
>TRBJ1-6|14|NA|NA|TRBV19
CASSMQGSNSPLHF
TGTGCCAGTAGTATGCAGGGGTCTAATTCACCCCTCCACTTT
>TRBJ2-2|16|once|TRBD2|TRBV11-2
CASSLELAGDTGELFF
TGTGCCAGCAGCTTAGAACTAGCGGGAGATACCGGGGAGCTGTTTTTT
>TRBJ2-1|18|NA|TRBD2|TRBV19
CASSIRPSSGRSPNEQFF
TGTGCCAGTAGTATACGCCCCTCTAGCGGGAGGTCCCCGAATGAGCAGTTCTTC
>TRBJ2-7|15|NA|TRBD2|TRBV5-5
CASTRGLAFSYEQYF
TGTGCCAGCACCCGCGGACTAGCGTTTTCCTACGAGCAGTACTTC
>TRBJ2-4|16|NA|NA|TRBV4-2
CASSQDPWGGKNIQYF
TGTGCCAGCAGCCAAGACCCGTGGGGCGGCAAAAACATTCAGTACTTC
>TRBJ1-5|16|NA|TRBD1|TRBV5-6
CASSLANRGYNQPQHF
TGTGCCAGCAGCTTGGCCAACAGGGGGTACAATCAGCCCCAGCATTTT
>TRBJ2-7|16|few|TRBD2|TRBV18
CASSPSSTSGRGEQYF
TGTGCCAGCTCACCAAGCTCGACTAGCGGGAGAGGCGAGCAGTACTTC
>TRBJ1-5|18|NA|NA|TRBV7-3
CASSFPTRVLGAYQPQHF
TGTGCCAGCAGCTTCCCCACACGCGTATTGGGGGCCTACCAGCCCCAGCATTTT
>TRBJ1-5|15|NA|TRBD1|TRBV24-1
CATSDSRGLRQPQHF
TGTGCCACCAGTGATTCCAGGGGGCTAAGGCAGCCCCAGCATTTT
>TRBJ2-1|13|once|NA|TRBV6-1
CASSEMVGVKQFF
TGTGCCAGCAGTGAAATGGTGGGGGTGAAGCAGTTCTTC
>TRBJ2-1|15|NA|NA|TRBV7-3
CASSLTSGPYNEQFF
TGTGCCAGCAGCTTAACCAGCGGGCCATACAATGAGCAGTTCTTC
>TRBJ1-5|18|NA|TRBD1|TRBV7-9
CASSLWQGGIPSKQPQHF
TGTGCCAGCAGCTTGTGGCAGGGGGGGATTCCCAGCAAACAGCCCCAGCATTTT
>TRBJ2-1|16|NA|TRBD2|TRBV24-1
CATSDFTSGGYNEQFF
TGTGCCACCAGTGATTTCACTAGCGGGGGCTACAATGAGCAGTTCTTC
>TRBJ2-5|14|NA|NA|TRBV5-4
CASSNQLIGETQYF
TGTGCCAGCAGCAACCAACTAATAGGAGAGACCCAGTACTTC
>TRBJ2-7|15|NA|NA|TRBV28
CASSSQGTDLDEQYF
TGTGCCAGCAGTTCGCAAGGGACGGATTTGGACGAGCAGTACTTC
>TRBJ2-5|15|NA|TRBD2|TRBV7-2
CASSSTSGRRGTQYF
TGTGCCAGCAGCTCGACTAGCGGGAGGAGGGGGACCCAGTACTTC
>TRBJ2-2|12|NA|NA|TRBV24-1
CATSQNTGELFF
TGTGCCACCAGTCAGAACACCGGGGAGCTGTTTTTT
>TRBJ1-3|15|NA|NA|TRBV13
CASSLQMISGNTIYF
TGTGCCAGCAGCCTACAGATGATCTCTGGAAACACCATATATTTT
>TRBJ1-5|13|NA|NA|TRBV30
CALGMGGGQPQHF
TGTGCTCTGGGTATGGGGGGGGGACAGCCCCAGCATTTT
>TRBJ2-5|17|NA|NA|TRBV5-6
CTSSLVRTAVGVETQYF
TGTACCAGCAGCTTGGTCCGCACTGCGGTGGGAGTGGAGACCCAGTACTTC
>TRBJ2-3|14|once|NA|TRBV2
CAISMWGRRDTQYF
TGTGCCATCTCGATGTGGGGGAGACGAGATACGCAGTATTTT
>TRBJ2-5|13|NA|TRBD1|TRBV18
CASSPDREETQYF
TGTGCCAGCTCACCAGACAGGGAGGAGACCCAGTACTTC
>TRBJ2-7|13|NA|NA|TRBV29-1
CSVESKNSYEQYF
TGCAGCGTTGAATCCAAGAACTCCTACGAGCAGTACTTC
>TRBJ2-1|12|once|NA|TRBV7-2
CASSNQWGEQFF
TGTGCCAGCAGCAACCAATGGGGTGAGCAGTTCTTC
>TRBJ1-1|14|NA|NA|TRBV11-2
CASSLVQGGTEAFF
TGTGCCAGCAGCTTAGTGCAGGGAGGCACTGAAGCTTTCTTT
>TRBJ2-7|14|NA|NA|TRBV7-2
CASSHGTDSYEQYF
TGTGCCAGCAGCCATGGGACGGACTCCTACGAGCAGTACTTC
>TRBJ2-1|18|NA|TRBD2|TRBV2
CASSSGLAGGPWKGEQFF
TGTGCCAGCAGTTCGGGACTAGCGGGAGGGCCGTGGAAGGGTGAGCAGTTCTTC
>TRBJ2-2|15|NA|NA|TRBV6-2/TRBV6-3
CASSYSRTGTGELFF
TGTGCCAGCAGTTACTCCAGGACGGGGACCGGGGAGCTGTTTTTT
>TRBJ1-6|17|NA|NA|TRBV2
CASYTSLRDLGGSPLHF
TGTGCCAGTTATACCAGCCTCCGGGATCTCGGGGGTTCACCCCTCCACTTT
>TRBJ2-7|16|NA|TRBD1|TRBV6-5
CASSYSTGGSSYEQYF
TGTGCCAGCAGTTATTCTACAGGGGGCAGCTCCTACGAGCAGTACTTC
>TRBJ1-1|18|NA|TRBD1|TRBV15
CATSRPYVGTGENTEAFF
TGTGCCACCAGCAGGCCGTATGTGGGGACAGGGGAAAACACTGAAGCTTTCTTT
>TRBJ1-1|14|NA|NA|TRBV4-1
CASSQATGGTEAFF
TGCGCCAGCAGCCAAGCGACCGGGGGCACTGAAGCTTTCTTT
>TRBJ2-7|11|NA|TRBD2|TRBV30
CAWTSGYEQYF
TGTGCCTGGACTAGCGGGTACGAGCAGTACTTC
>TRBJ2-5|15|NA|NA|TRBV11-2
CASSPTRGRQETQYF
TGTGCCAGCAGCCCTACCCGGGGGCGCCAAGAGACCCAGTACTTC
>TRBJ2-1|13|NA|NA|TRBV12-5
CASGLVGRNEQFF
TGTGCTAGTGGTTTGGTCGGCAGGAATGAGCAGTTCTTC
>TRBJ2-1|16|once|TRBD2|TRBV10-2
CASSFGGLAGGNEQFF
TGCGCCAGCAGCTTCGGGGGACTAGCGGGAGGTAATGAGCAGTTCTTC
>TRBJ2-1|14|few|NA|TRBV2
CASQKLNGNNEQFF
TGTGCCAGCCAAAAGCTCAACGGGAACAATGAGCAGTTCTTC
>TRBJ1-1|13|NA|NA|TRBV19
CASRVISGTEAFF
TGTGCCAGTAGGGTTATTAGCGGCACTGAAGCTTTCTTT
>TRBJ2-7|15|NA|TRBD2|TRBV9
CASSVGTGGTYEQYF
TGTGCCAGCAGCGTAGGAACGGGAGGGACCTACGAGCAGTACTTC
>TRBJ1-6|14|NA|TRBD1|TRBV19
CASTRTGYNSPLHF
TGTGCCAGTACCAGGACAGGATATAATTCACCCCTCCACTTT
>TRBJ2-7|14|NA|TRBD2|TRBV30
CAWSSLGGVYEQYF
TGTGCCTGGAGTTCCCTGGGAGGGGTCTACGAGCAGTACTTC
>TRBJ2-2|16|NA|NA|TRBV28
CASSPRGGANTGELFF
TGTGCCAGCAGCCCCAGGGGGGGGGCGAACACCGGGGAGCTGTTTTTT
>TRBJ1-2|15|NA|NA|TRBV11-2
CASSPEIGRGYGYTF
TGTGCCAGCAGCCCTGAGATAGGGAGGGGCTATGGCTACACCTTC
>TRBJ2-3|16|NA|TRBD2|TRBV7-2
CASSLDRAGNTDTQYF
TGTGCCAGCAGCTTAGACCGAGCGGGAAACACAGATACGCAGTATTTT
>TRBJ2-5|14|few|NA|TRBV7-2
CASSLGWSRPTQYF
TGTGCCAGCAGCTTAGGGTGGTCGCGCCCTACCCAGTACTTC
>TRBJ1-6|21|NA|NA|TRBV30
CAWRLLPYQQGAGLYNSPLHF
TGTGCCTGGAGATTATTGCCTTATCAACAGGGTGCAGGCCTCTATAATTCACCCCTCCACTTT
>TRBJ2-7|13|NA|TRBD2|TRBV3-1/TRBV3-2
CASSLGVAGEQYF
TGTGCCAGCAGCCTCGGGGTAGCGGGCGAGCAGTACTTC
>TRBJ1-2|14|NA|NA|TRBV30
CAWSTTGLGRGYTF
TGTGCCTGGAGCACTACAGGGTTAGGTCGTGGCTACACCTTC
>TRBJ2-5|13|NA|NA|TRBV12-3/TRBV12-4
CASSLRGVETQYF
TGTGCCAGCAGTTTGAGGGGAGTTGAGACCCAGTACTTC
>TRBJ1-4|16|NA|TRBD1|TRBV20-1
CSASGQGAVANEKLFF
TGCAGTGCGAGTGGACAGGGGGCGGTGGCTAATGAAAAACTGTTTTTT
>TRBJ1-1|14|NA|NA|TRBV6-5
CASSYNRENTEAFF
TGTGCCAGCAGTTACAACAGGGAGAACACTGAAGCTTTCTTT